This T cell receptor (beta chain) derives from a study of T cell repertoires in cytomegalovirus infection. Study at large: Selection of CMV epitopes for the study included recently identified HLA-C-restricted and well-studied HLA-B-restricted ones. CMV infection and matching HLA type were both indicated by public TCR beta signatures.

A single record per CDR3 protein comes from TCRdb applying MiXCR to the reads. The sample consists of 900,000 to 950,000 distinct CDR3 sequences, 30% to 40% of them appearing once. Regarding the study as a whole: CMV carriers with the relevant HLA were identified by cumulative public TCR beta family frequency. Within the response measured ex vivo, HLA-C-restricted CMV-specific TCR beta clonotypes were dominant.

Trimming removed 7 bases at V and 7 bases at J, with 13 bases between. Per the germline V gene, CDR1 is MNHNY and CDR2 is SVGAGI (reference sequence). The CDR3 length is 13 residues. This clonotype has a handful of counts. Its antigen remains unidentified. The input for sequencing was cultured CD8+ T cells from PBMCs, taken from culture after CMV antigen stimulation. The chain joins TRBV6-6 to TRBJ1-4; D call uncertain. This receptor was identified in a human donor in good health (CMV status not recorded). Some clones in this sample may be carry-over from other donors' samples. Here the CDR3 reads CASTPETFEKLFF. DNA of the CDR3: TGTGCCAGCACCCCAGAAACTTTTGAAAAACTGTTTTTT.